Described below is a single T cell receptor beta chain sequence and its context. Its antigen is not identified. This specimen belongs to a study of vaccination and CD4 T cells after COVID-19. Study overall: Median time from second vaccine dose to sampling was just over 70 days (14 to 241). Overlapping peptides of the spike proteins of SARS-CoV-2, HCoV-NL63, HCoV-OC43 and HCoV-229E were used for cell stimulation.

Once obtained from cultured CD4+ T cells, the DNA was sequenced using the Oncomine TCR Beta short-read assay. A single record per CDR3 protein comes from TCRdb applying MiXCR to the PCR reads. Of about 18,000 distinct CDR3 sequences listed, 45% are singletons. Treatment reported: roughly 10-day PBMC culture with coronavirus spike peptide pools or control peptides (ViraFEST assay). After about eleven days of culture, CD4+ T cells were negatively selected. The TCR was taken from a human donor who received a COVID-19 vaccine. The source material was CD4+ T cells from blood, cultured in vitro, sampled before SARS-CoV-2 vaccination.

The CDR3, as DNA: TGTGCCAGCAGCGCCCAACTCGAGGCGTTCGGGGCCGAGCAGTACTTC. Protein product: CASSAQLEAFGAEQYF. This chain links TRBV9 with TRBJ2-7; D could derive from TRBD1 or TRBD2 (5 bases each). Germline CDR1 SGDLS, CDR2 YYNGEE. The CDR3 is 16 residues long. V was pared by 3 bases and J by 6 bases, with 22 bases between.